One sample yielded the 17 T cell receptor beta chains listed below, sequenced in a study of regulatory T cells in long-lasting Graves disease. Sample time point: newly diagnosed GD, antithyroid drugs for less than 3 months. From PBMCs, RNA was extracted and then used to make the TCR library. Through Arm-PCR of CDR3 regions and iRepertoire HTBI primers, TCR beta libraries were built. TCRdb re-derived calls from the multiplex PCR reads in MiXCR, one entry per CDR3 protein. The repertoire holds approximately 210,000 distinct CDR3 sequences, around 20% seen once, with approximately 20% in the top ten. Specimen: peripheral blood mononuclear cells (PBMCs), collected at new diagnosis, from a patient treated with antithyroid drugs. These receptors came from a female donor with Graves disease.

The CDR3 protein is CATSDVNTGELFF. DNA of the CDR3: TGTGCCACCAGTGATGTAAACACCGGGGAGCTGTTTTTT. This chain connects TRBV24-1 to TRBJ2-2; D call uncertain. Per the germline V gene, CDR1 is KGHDR and CDR2 is SFDVKD. Trimming pared 3 bases from V and 2 bases from J, leaving 3 bases between. The CDR3 length is 13 residues.

This chain links TRBV30 with TRBJ2-1; D not resolved. Trimming shortened V by 0 bases and J by 6 bases, and 3 bases separated the two germline ends. CDR3 length: 11 residues. Germline assignment: CDR1 GTSNPN and CDR2 SVGIG (reference sequence). For the CDR3, the DNA is TGTGCCTGGAGTGTAGTCAATGAGCAGTTCTTC. Protein sequence: CAWSVVNEQFF.

This chain uses TRBV5-6 with TRBJ1-2; D not resolved. The V end lost 1 base, the J end lost 5 bases, and 12 bases lay between the germline ends. Germline V gives CDR1 SGHDT, CDR2 YYEEEE. The length of the CDR3 is 14 residues. CDR3 loop: CASSLWDRPYGYTF. Written as DNA, the CDR3 is TGTGCCAGCAGCTTGTGGGATCGCCCGTATGGCTACACCTTC.

This clonotype was seen many times. This chain joins TRBV30 and TRBJ1-1; TRBD1 matches 9 bases. J was trimmed by 3 bases and V by 5 bases; bases with no gene match: 1. Germline CDR1 is GTSNPN and CDR2 is SVGIG (reference sequence). The CDR3 runs 12 residues. The CDR3 nucleotides read TGTGCCTGGGGACAGGGGTACACTGAAGCTTTCTTT. Its translation: CAWGQGYTEAFF.

This clonotype came up many times. A read error may account for a junction end that differs from germline. The chain joins TRBV10-3 to TRBJ2-5; no clear D gene. The CDR3 covers 9 residues. Germline CDR1 ENHRY, CDR2 SYGVKD. CDR3 nucleotides: TGTGCCATCACCTCACCCCCGGACTTC. This gives the protein CAITSPPDF.

This chain links TRBV18 with TRBJ2-1; D uncertain. V was trimmed by 2 bases and J by 1 base, leaving 0 bases between them. Germline V gives CDR1 KGHSH, CDR2 LQKENI. The CDR3 length is 12 residues. The CDR3 spells CASSPSYNEQFF. CDR3 coding DNA: TGTGCCAGCTCACCATCCTACAATGAGCAGTTCTTC.

At least ten counts were recorded for this clonotype. V and J are TRBV27 and TRBJ1-2; 9 nucleotides line up with TRBD1. The CDR3 sequence is 14 residues long. Germline CDR1 and CDR2: MNHEY and SMNVEV (reference sequence). With 6 bases clipped from V and 6 bases from J, the junction kept 8 bases outside the gene matches. The CDR3 here is CASRVTGGPNGYTF. The CDR3 DNA sequence: TGTGCCAGCAGAGTGACAGGGGGGCCTAATGGCTACACCTTC.

This clonotype was detected only a few times. The chain links TRBV20-1 to TRBJ2-4; D is undetermined. Germline V gives CDR1 DFQATT, CDR2 SNEGSKA (reference sequence). The V and J ends lost 3 bases and 1 base respectively, with 4 bases between them. CDR3 length: 12 amino acids. CDR3 nucleotide sequence: TGCAGTGCTAGGATGGCCAAAAACATTCAGTACTTC. It codes for CSARMAKNIQYF.

This clonotype occurred many times. The V gene is TRBV5-1, the J gene TRBJ2-7; 8 positions match TRBD2. The CDR3 length is 14 residues. J gave up 2 bases and V 9 bases, and 10 bases lay outside the gene matches. Germline values: CDR1 SGHRS, CDR2 YFSETQ. The CDR3 nucleotides read TGCGCCACCTCAATAGCGGGGACTCCCTACGAGCAGTACTTC. Its protein product is CATSIAGTPYEQYF.

This rearrangement joins TRBV6-2 or TRBV6-3 to TRBJ2-1; D is possibly TRBD1 or TRBD2 (5 bases each). The CDR3 covers 16 residues. The V gene lost 2 bases and the J gene lost 4 bases, with 15 bases spanning the gap. Germline V gene lookup returns CDR1 MNHEY and CDR2 SVGEGT. Written as DNA, the CDR3 is TGTGCCAGCAGTTACCTAGGGGAGACCCCTTACAATGAGCAGTTCTTC. The encoded protein is CASSYLGETPYNEQFF.

There are many counts of this clonotype. This sequence joins TRBV20-1 and TRBJ2-3; 10 bases match TRBD2. V gave up 3 bases and J gave up 5 bases; unmatched junction bases: 8. Germline lookup yields CDR1 DFQATT and CDR2 SNEGSKA (reference sequence). The length of the CDR3 is 15 residues. CDR3 protein: CSASPSGRAGDTQYF. As DNA, the CDR3 is TGCAGTGCTAGCCCCAGCGGGAGGGCCGGAGATACGCAGTATTTT.

This clonotype has a count of ten or more. The rearrangement joins TRBV28 to TRBJ2-7, with D unclear. The CDR3 loop spans 13 amino acids. V was clipped by 5 bases and J by 6 bases, with 14 bases between them. Germline V gene lookup returns CDR1 MDHEN and CDR2 SYDVKM. CDR3 region: CASSPVSLREQYF. The DNA for the CDR3 is TGTGCCAGCAGTCCTGTTAGTTTGCGCGAGCAGTACTTC.

Ten or more counts support this clonotype. The V and J genes are TRBV2 and TRBJ2-5, with D perhaps matching TRBD1 or TRBD2 (5 bases each). Germline CDR1 and CDR2: SNHLY and FYNNEI. V dropped 6 bases and J dropped 9 bases, with 14 bases sitting between them. The CDR3 has 12 residues. CDR3 nucleotides: TGTGCCAGCAGAGACGGGAAGGGGTCCCAGTACTTC. This codes for CASRDGKGSQYF.

The table lists this clonotype with a count of one. The V gene is TRBV9, the J gene TRBJ2-1; no clear D. V gave up 0 bases and J gave up 7 bases, with 14 bases separating them. The germline CDR1 and CDR2 sequences are SGDLS and YYNGEE. The CDR3 loop spans 15 amino acids. The CDR3 is CASSVGPTHTNEQFF. The CDR3 region has the DNA TGTGCCAGCAGCGTAGGCCCGACTCATACGAATGAGCAGTTCTTC.

The CDR3 sequence is CASSPHDRNYNEQFF. The CDR3 coding sequence is TGCGCCAGCAGCCCCCACGACAGGAACTACAATGAGCAGTTCTTC. The rearrangement uses TRBV4-3 and TRBJ2-1, with D possibly being TRBD1 (6 bases). V lost 4 bases, J lost 3 bases, and 13 bases lay in between. The CDR3 length is 15 residues. Germline CDR1 LGHNA, CDR2 YSLEER.

This clonotype was detected only a few times. One end of the junction varies from germline; a read error may be responsible. The rearrangement links TRBV7-9 to TRBJ1-2; D ambiguous. Germline loops: CDR1 SEHNR, CDR2 FQNEAQ (reference sequence). This CDR3 comprises 8 residues. This CDR3 is CASSPRTW. DNA for the CDR3: TGTGCCAGCAGCCCCCGGACTTGG.

The V and J genes are TRBV12-3 or TRBV12-4 and TRBJ2-2; TRBD1 agrees at 7 bases. V lost 3 bases, J lost 0 bases, and 4 bases stayed unmatched. The length of the CDR3 is 16 residues. CDR3 DNA sequence: TGTGCCAGCAGTTTGGCGACAGGGTCGAACACCGGGGAGCTGTTTTTT. Amino acids: CASSLATGSNTGELFF.